This entry lists 6 T cell receptor beta chains sequenced from one sample in a study of human T cells and chemical hapten exposure. Time point in this sample: patch test 2, 6 weeks after DPC sensitization. Treatment here: therapeutic diphenylcyclopropenone sensitization with weekly scalp DPC. Via MiXCR, TCRdb re-called the RACE reads, giving one row per CDR3 protein. The table has roughly 380,000 distinct CDR3 sequences, around 6% seen once. The sequencing here drew on whole blood, taken in connection with sensitization to the hapten diphenylcyclopropenone (DPC). These receptor sequences come from a woman aged 18-29 years with alopecia areata. Some clones in this sample may be carry-over from other donors' samples.

In this sample, this clonotype turned up a few times. This chain uses TRBV6-5 with TRBJ1-4, with D uncertain. Between the trimmed V and J ends, which lost 0 bases and 2 bases, there was a span of 4 bases. CDR3 length: 14 amino acids. Germline V gives CDR1 MNHEY, CDR2 SVGAGI. The CDR3, as DNA: TGTGCCAGCAGTTACTCCGGGACTAATGAAAAACTGTTTTTT. This gives the protein CASSYSGTNEKLFF.

This clonotype is medium-sized within its sample. The chain carries TRBV27 and TRBJ1-6; D ambiguous. The V end was cut by 6 bases, the J end by 0 bases, with 0 bases between. This CDR3 is built from 12 residues. CDR1 is MNHEY and CDR2 is SMNVEV in the germline V gene (reference sequence). The CDR3 region has the DNA TGTGCCAGCAGCTCCTATAATTCACCCCTCCACTTT. Encoded protein: CASSSYNSPLHF.

This clonotype showed up just a few times. The J gene is TRBJ2-7, the V gene TRBV12-3 or TRBV12-4; 8 bases map to TRBD1. With 3 bases clipped from V and 2 bases from J, the junction kept 3 bases outside the gene matches. The CDR3 runs 14 residues. Here the CDR3 reads CASSFGTGAYEQYF. CDR3 nucleotide sequence: TGTGCCAGCAGTTTCGGGACAGGCGCCTACGAGCAGTACTTC.

V and J are TRBV7-2 and TRBJ1-4, with 10 positions matching TRBD1. J lost 5 bases, V lost 4 bases, and 4 bases had no gene match. This CDR3 region has 15 residues. Per the germline V gene, CDR1 is SGHTA and CDR2 is FQGNSA. CDR3 region: CASSSMGQGNEKLFF. CDR3 DNA: TGTGCCAGCAGCTCTATGGGACAGGGGAATGAAAAACTGTTTTTT.

This chain links TRBV27 with TRBJ1-4; a weak D match, TRBD1 (6 bases). The V end was cut by 6 bases, the J end by 5 bases, with 13 bases between. The germline CDR1 and CDR2 sequences are MNHEY and SMNVEV (reference sequence). This CDR3 is 14 amino acids long. The CDR3: CASRKDSRNEKLFF. CDR3 DNA: TGTGCCAGCAGAAAGGACAGCCGGAATGAAAAACTGTTTTTT.

This clonotype was seen more than once but under ten times. The chain uses TRBV4-3 and TRBJ2-2; 12 nucleotides line up with TRBD1. This CDR3 comprises 19 residues. CDR1 is LGHNA, CDR2 YSLEER, per germline. The V segment lost 0 bases and the J segment 6 bases; nucleotides outside the gene matches: 11. Written as DNA, the CDR3 is TGCGCCAGCAGCCAAGATCGTTTGGGGACAGGGGGCTTCGCCGGGGAGCTGTTTTTT. Its translation: CASSQDRLGTGGFAGELFF.